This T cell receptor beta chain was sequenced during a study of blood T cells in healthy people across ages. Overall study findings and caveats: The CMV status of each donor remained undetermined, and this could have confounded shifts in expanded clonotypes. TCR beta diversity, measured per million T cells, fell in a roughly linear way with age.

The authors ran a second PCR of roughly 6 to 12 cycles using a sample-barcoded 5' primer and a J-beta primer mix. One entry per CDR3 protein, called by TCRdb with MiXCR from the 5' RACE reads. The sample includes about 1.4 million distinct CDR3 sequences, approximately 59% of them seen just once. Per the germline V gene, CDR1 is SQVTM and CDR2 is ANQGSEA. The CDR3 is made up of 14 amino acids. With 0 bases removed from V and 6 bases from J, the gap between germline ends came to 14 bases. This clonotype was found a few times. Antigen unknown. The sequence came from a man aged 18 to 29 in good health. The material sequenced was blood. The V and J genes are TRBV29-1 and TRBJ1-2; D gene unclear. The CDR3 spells CSVEDQGSGDGYTF. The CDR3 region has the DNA TGCAGCGTTGAAGATCAAGGGTCAGGCGATGGCTACACCTTC.